These T cell receptor beta chains were read from a single sample in a study of early T cells in non-severe SARS-CoV-2 infection. TCRdb recomputed calls from the 5' RACE reads with MiXCR, one row per CDR3 protein. The sample has 65,000 to 75,000 distinct CDR3 sequences; about 9.9% are singletons. The specimen was whole blood. Source of these receptors: an adult who was a healthcare worker with PCR-confirmed SARS-CoV-2 infection or an uninfected control (not recorded which). CDR3s include the opening cysteine and the closing phenylalanine or tryptophan. D genes are given only for firm matches. Only part of the rows carry a size: once, few, many, or a class if the clone is expanded.

J gene: TRBJ2-1; V gene: TRBV7-8; CDR3 length: 16; clone size: many; D gene: NA; CDR3 protein: CASSLRLGVTYNEQFF; CDR3 DNA: TGTGCCAGCAGCTTAAGACTCGGGGTGACCTACAATGAGCAGTTCTTC
J gene: TRBJ2-1; V gene: TRBV11-1; CDR3 length: 13; clone size: NA; D gene: NA; CDR3 protein: CASSLKRVDEQFF; CDR3 DNA: TGTGCCAGCAGCTTGAAGCGGGTTGATGAGCAGTTCTTC
J gene: TRBJ1-4; V gene: TRBV30; CDR3 length: 15; clone size: many; D gene: TRBD1; CDR3 protein: CAWSPGQGAIEKLFF; CDR3 DNA: TGTGCCTGGAGCCCAGGACAGGGGGCGATTGAAAAACTGTTTTTT
J gene: TRBJ1-2; V gene: TRBV12-3/TRBV12-4; CDR3 length: 14; clone size: many; D gene: TRBD1; CDR3 protein: CASNFDGQGAGYTF; CDR3 DNA: TGTGCCAGCAATTTTGACGGACAGGGGGCTGGCTACACCTTC
J gene: TRBJ2-3; V gene: TRBV7-9; CDR3 length: 15; clone size: many; D gene: TRBD1; CDR3 protein: CASSPGQGDQDTQYF; CDR3 DNA: TGTGCCAGCAGCCCAGGACAGGGTGATCAAGATACGCAGTATTTT
J gene: TRBJ1-6; V gene: TRBV15; CDR3 length: 18; clone size: many; D gene: NA; CDR3 protein: CATTPALLLGAYNSPLHF; CDR3 DNA: TGTGCCACCACCCCCGCTCTCCTCCTTGGGGCCTATAATTCACCCCTCCACTTT
J gene: TRBJ2-7; V gene: TRBV29-1; CDR3 length: 12; clone size: many; D gene: TRBD2; CDR3 protein: CSVQTSGYEQYF; CDR3 DNA: TGCAGCGTTCAGACTAGCGGCTACGAGCAGTACTTC
J gene: TRBJ1-1; V gene: TRBV6-5; CDR3 length: 13; clone size: many; D gene: NA; CDR3 protein: CASLPNSNTEAFF; CDR3 DNA: TGTGCCAGCCTACCTAACTCGAACACTGAAGCTTTCTTT
J gene: TRBJ2-1; V gene: TRBV2; CDR3 length: 16; clone size: NA; D gene: TRBD2; CDR3 protein: CASQKLGTSGQNEQFF; CDR3 DNA: TGTGCCAGCCAGAAGTTGGGGACTAGCGGCCAAAATGAGCAGTTCTTC
J gene: TRBJ1-1; V gene: TRBV7-6; CDR3 length: 13; clone size: many; D gene: NA; CDR3 protein: CASSKGLEIEAFF; CDR3 DNA: TGTGCCAGCAGCAAAGGATTGGAAATCGAAGCTTTCTTT
J gene: TRBJ2-3; V gene: TRBV20-1; CDR3 length: 15; clone size: many; D gene: TRBD2; CDR3 protein: CSASRPSGRTDTQYF; CDR3 DNA: TGCAGTGCTAGTAGGCCTAGCGGGAGAACAGATACGCAGTATTTT
J gene: TRBJ2-2; V gene: TRBV4-1; CDR3 length: 18; clone size: once; D gene: TRBD1; CDR3 protein: CASSQYSAGGFNTGELFF; CDR3 DNA: TGCGCCAGCAGCCAATACTCTGCAGGGGGATTTAACACCGGGGAGCTGTTTTTT
J gene: TRBJ2-2; V gene: TRBV9; CDR3 length: 14; clone size: NA; D gene: TRBD1; CDR3 protein: CASSLEGATGELFF; CDR3 DNA: TGTGCCAGCAGCCTAGAGGGGGCGACCGGGGAGCTGTTTTTT
J gene: TRBJ2-1; V gene: TRBV2; CDR3 length: 16; clone size: few; D gene: TRBD2; CDR3 protein: CASRFPGLAGLNEQFF; CDR3 DNA: TGTGCCAGCAGGTTCCCGGGACTAGCGGGACTCAATGAGCAGTTCTTC
J gene: TRBJ2-3; V gene: TRBV7-9; CDR3 length: 18; clone size: many; D gene: NA; CDR3 protein: CASSDANRDFSSTDTQYF; CDR3 DNA: TGTGCCAGCAGTGATGCGAACAGGGATTTCTCTAGCACAGATACGCAGTATTTT
J gene: TRBJ2-3; V gene: TRBV29-1; CDR3 length: 14; clone size: NA; D gene: NA; CDR3 protein: CSVEAVGGTDTQYF; CDR3 DNA: TGCAGCGTTGAAGCGGTCGGGGGCACAGATACGCAGTATTTT
J gene: TRBJ2-1; V gene: TRBV6-1; CDR3 length: 14; clone size: NA; D gene: TRBD2; CDR3 protein: CASSEVGLAAEQFF; CDR3 DNA: TGTGCCAGCAGTGAAGTGGGACTAGCTGCTGAGCAGTTCTTC
J gene: TRBJ1-5; V gene: TRBV11-2; CDR3 length: 15; clone size: many; D gene: NA; CDR3 protein: CASSPDVARNQPQHF; CDR3 DNA: TGTGCCAGCAGCCCGGATGTAGCCCGCAATCAGCCCCAGCATTTT
J gene: TRBJ2-3; V gene: TRBV12-3/TRBV12-4; CDR3 length: 17; clone size: few; D gene: TRBD2; CDR3 protein: CASSAYGLAGGGDTQYF; CDR3 DNA: TGTGCCAGCAGTGCCTACGGACTAGCGGGGGGCGGGGATACGCAGTATTTT
J gene: TRBJ2-1; V gene: TRBV28; CDR3 length: 15; clone size: many; D gene: NA; CDR3 protein: CASTPTEIALNEQFF; CDR3 DNA: TGTGCCAGCACCCCCACGGAGATAGCGCTCAATGAGCAGTTCTTC
J gene: TRBJ2-2; V gene: TRBV7-2; CDR3 length: 13; clone size: many; D gene: NA; CDR3 protein: CASSFTITGELFF; CDR3 DNA: TGTGCCAGCAGCTTTACGATCACCGGGGAGCTGTTTTTT
J gene: TRBJ2-1; V gene: TRBV25-1; CDR3 length: 14; clone size: few; D gene: NA; CDR3 protein: CASRETGHDNEQFF; CDR3 DNA: TGTGCCAGCAGGGAAACCGGACACGACAATGAGCAGTTCTTC
J gene: TRBJ1-1; V gene: TRBV20-1; CDR3 length: 13; clone size: many; D gene: NA; CDR3 protein: CSARAVGYTEAFF; CDR3 DNA: TGCAGTGCTAGAGCGGTGGGGTACACTGAAGCTTTCTTT
J gene: TRBJ2-1; V gene: TRBV12-3/TRBV12-4; CDR3 length: 16; clone size: many; D gene: TRBD2; CDR3 protein: CASRYGTSGSYNEQFF; CDR3 DNA: TGTGCCAGCAGGTACGGGACTAGCGGGTCCTACAATGAGCAGTTCTTC
J gene: TRBJ2-1; V gene: TRBV12-3/TRBV12-4; CDR3 length: 16; clone size: few; D gene: NA; CDR3 protein: CASSTPPGTRGDEQFF; CDR3 DNA: TGTGCCAGCAGTACCCCCCCGGGCACCCGTGGGGATGAGCAGTTCTTC
J gene: TRBJ2-7; V gene: TRBV3-1; CDR3 length: 14; clone size: many; D gene: NA; CDR3 protein: CASSQEGGSYEQYF; CDR3 DNA: TGTGCCAGCAGCCAAGAAGGGGGCTCCTACGAGCAGTACTTC
J gene: TRBJ2-7; V gene: TRBV6-1; CDR3 length: 14; clone size: once; D gene: NA; CDR3 protein: CASSEITGYVEQYF; CDR3 DNA: TGTGCCAGCAGTGAAATTACAGGGTACGTCGAGCAGTACTTC
J gene: TRBJ2-7; V gene: TRBV12-3/TRBV12-4; CDR3 length: 14; clone size: NA; D gene: NA; CDR3 protein: CASSSVNAGSEQYF; CDR3 DNA: TGTGCCAGCAGTTCCGTGAATGCGGGTTCCGAGCAGTACTTC
J gene: TRBJ2-7; V gene: TRBV4-1; CDR3 length: 16; clone size: many; D gene: TRBD2; CDR3 protein: CASSPRTGRAPYEQYF; CDR3 DNA: TGCGCCAGCAGCCCCCGGACGGGGAGGGCCCCCTACGAGCAGTACTTC